This is a list of T cell receptor beta chains from one sample in a study of shared clonotypes between healthy human individuals. Profiled with immunoSEQ multiplex PCR; TCRdb holds only in-frame clones, not every one. Of around 2.1 million clones listed, under 95% are singletons. The sample was naive CD8+ T cells from PBMCs. All receptors derive from a man aged 18 to 35 in good health. Some clones in this sample may be carry-over from other donors' samples. Both conserved end residues are part of each CDR3. D genes are given only for firm matches. Expanded clones get a size class; other rows say once, few or many, or leave the size out.

>TRBV7-9|TRBJ2-1|NA|NA
CASSLGGMTAPLEQFF
TGTGCCAGCAGCTTAGGAGGTATGACAGCCCCCCTTGAGCAGTTCTTC
>TRBV9|TRBJ2-1|TRBD2|once
CASSVFSGRGADNEQFF
TGTGCCAGCAGCGTGTTTAGCGGGAGGGGGGCTGACAATGAGCAGTTCTTC
>TRBV13|TRBJ2-7|NA|NA
CASSLGEGAPSYEQYF
TGTGCCAGCAGCTTAGGGGAGGGGGCCCCATCCTACGAGCAGTACTTC
>TRBV10-3|TRBJ2-2|NA|NA
CAISESIAAARGVNTGELFF
TGTGCCATCAGTGAGTCGATCGCGGCAGCCAGAGGTGTCAACACCGGGGAGCTGTTTTTT
>TRBV28|TRBJ1-6|NA|NA
CASRSQRNNSPLHF
TGTGCCAGCAGATCACAGAGAAATAATTCACCCCTCCACTTT
>TRBV19|TRBJ1-1|NA|NA
CASSLGGRTEAFF
TGTGCCAGTAGTCTGGGGGGGAGGACTGAAGCTTTCTTT
>TRBV19|TRBJ2-1|NA|NA
CASSPRTPNNEQFF
TGTGCCAGTAGTCCCCGGACACCTAACAATGAGCAGTTCTTC
>TRBV7-8|TRBJ1-2|NA|NA
CASSLLTTQGYTF
TGTGCCAGCAGCTTATTAACAACTCAGGGCTACACCTTC
>TRBV4-1|TRBJ2-4|TRBD2|NA
CASSLGLAGGGIQYF
TGCGCCAGCAGCCTCGGGCTAGCGGGAGGGGGCATTCAGTACTTC
>TRBV7-9|TRBJ2-7|NA|NA
CASSLGPPKTEQYF
TGTGCCAGCAGCTTGGGCCCCCCAAAAACCGAGCAGTACTTC
>TRBV29-1|TRBJ1-4|NA|NA
CSILGVGAEKLFF
TGCAGCATCCTTGGGGTCGGCGCTGAAAAACTGTTTTTT
>TRBV27|TRBJ1-1|NA|NA
CASSFSGLRGDTEAFF
TGTGCCAGCAGTTTTTCGGGCCTCAGAGGGGACACTGAAGCTTTCTTT
>TRBV7-3|TRBJ2-1|TRBD2|once
CASSLAGGIHEQFF
TGTGCCAGCAGCCTAGCGGGAGGTATCCATGAGCAGTTCTTC
>TRBV7-2|TRBJ2-7|NA|NA
CASSLLSDSRPWAPYEQYF
TGTGCCAGCAGCCTTCTAAGTGATTCGCGGCCCTGGGCCCCCTACGAGCAGTACTTC
>TRBV27|TRBJ2-7|NA|NA
CASSIRGEQYF
TGTGCCAGCAGTATACGGGGGGAGCAGTACTTC
>TRBV6-5|TRBJ2-3|NA|once
CASVFADTQYF
TGTGCCAGCGTCTTCGCAGATACGCAGTATTTT
>TRBV2|TRBJ2-7|NA|NA
CASSDTTGSEQYF
TGTGCCAGCAGTGACACTACAGGGTCCGAGCAGTACTTC
>TRBV7-9|TRBJ2-4|TRBD1|NA
CASSYTGGFNIQYF
TGTGCCAGCAGCTACACAGGGGGCTTTAACATTCAGTACTTC
>TRBV5-1|TRBJ1-1|NA|NA
CASSWASTGVNTEAFF
TGCGCCAGCAGCTGGGCTTCGACAGGAGTGAACACTGAAGCTTTCTTT
>TRBV7-9|TRBJ2-7|TRBD1|NA
CASSLMIASRDRGPPEQYF
TGTGCCAGCAGCTTAATGATAGCGTCCCGAGACAGGGGGCCGCCCGAGCAGTACTTC
>TRBV6-5|TRBJ2-7|NA|NA
CASSYSGGQFYEQYF
TGTGCCAGCAGTTACTCGGGGGGACAGTTTTACGAGCAGTACTTC
>TRBV19|TRBJ1-2|TRBD1|few
CASSDHRGPGGYTF
TGTGCCAGTAGTGACCACAGGGGGCCAGGGGGCTACACCTTC
>TRBV4-1|TRBJ2-7|NA|NA
CASSQPLNYEQYF
TGCGCCAGCAGCCAACCCCTAAACTACGAGCAGTACTTC
>TRBV12-5|TRBJ2-1|TRBD1|NA
CASGSGRGPYNEQFF
TGTGCTAGTGGTTCGGGAAGGGGGCCCTACAATGAGCAGTTCTTC
>TRBV4-3|TRBJ2-7|TRBD1|NA
CASSPGTGAYEQYF
TGCGCCAGCAGCCCCGGGACAGGGGCCTACGAGCAGTACTTC
>TRBV28|TRBJ2-5|NA|NA
CASSLGIKTQYF
TGTGCCAGCAGTTTGGGGATAAAGACCCAGTACTTC
>TRBV27|TRBJ1-1|NA|few
CASSALGGTTEAFF
TGTGCCAGCAGCGCCCTCGGGGGAACAACTGAAGCTTTCTTT
>TRBV27|TRBJ2-5|TRBD1|NA
CASRTGQKTQYF
TGTGCCAGCCGGACAGGACAGAAGACCCAGTACTTC
>TRBV2|TRBJ1-1|TRBD1|NA
CASSAKQGVATEAFF
TGTGCCAGCAGTGCGAAACAGGGGGTCGCAACTGAAGCTTTCTTT
>TRBV9|TRBJ1-1|NA|once
CASSPARGRGTEAFF
TGTGCCAGCAGCCCCGCCAGGGGCAGGGGCACTGAAGCTTTCTTT
>TRBV11-2|TRBJ2-7|NA|NA
CASSLSPGPSYEQYF
TGTGCCAGCAGCTTAAGCCCAGGGCCCTCCTACGAGCAGTACTTC
>TRBV11-1|TRBJ1-1|NA|NA
CASSLAGPRDTEAFF
TGTGCCAGCAGCTTAGCAGGTCCTCGGGACACTGAAGCTTTCTTT
>TRBV11-2|TRBJ2-4|TRBD1|NA
CASSLGTGKKNIQYF
TGTGCCAGCAGCTTAGGGACAGGGAAGAAAAACATTCAGTACTTC
>TRBV6-6|TRBJ1-2|TRBD1|NA
CASSHTLRGQDYGYTF
TGTGCCAGCAGCCATACCCTCAGGGGGCAGGACTATGGCTACACCTTC
>TRBV28|TRBJ1-2|NA|NA
CASSLSVGSYGYTF
TGTGCCAGCAGTTTATCCGTTGGGTCCTATGGCTACACCTTC
>TRBV28|TRBJ2-7|TRBD1|NA
CASSLLGQGYEQYF
TGTGCCAGCAGTTTGTTGGGACAGGGGTACGAGCAGTACTTC
>TRBV6-5|TRBJ2-7|NA|NA
CASSYSKGAEQYF
TGTGCCAGCAGTTACTCGAAAGGGGCCGAGCAGTACTTC
>TRBV9|TRBJ2-1|TRBD2|NA
CASSVGGGLAGNNEQFF
TGTGCCAGCAGCGTAGGTGGGGGTCTAGCGGGAAACAATGAGCAGTTCTTC
>TRBV2|TRBJ1-4|NA|NA
CASSEALLGRYEKLFF
TGTGCCAGCAGTGAAGCGCTTCTGGGACGGTATGAAAAACTGTTTTTT
>TRBV4-3|TRBJ2-2|NA|NA
CASSQVRGTTGELFF
TGCGCCAGCAGCCAAGTAAGGGGGACCACCGGGGAGCTGTTTTTT
>TRBV28|TRBJ2-3|TRBD2|NA
CASSLHSGLSTDTQYF
TGTGCCAGCAGTTTACATTCGGGACTAAGCACAGATACGCAGTATTTT
>TRBV11-2|TRBJ1-1|NA|NA
CASSLRRSAEAFF
TGTGCCAGCAGCCTCAGACGAAGCGCTGAAGCTTTCTTT
>TRBV27|TRBJ1-1|NA|few
CASSLWGSGNTEAFF
TGTGCCAGCAGTTTATGGGGGTCGGGGAACACTGAAGCTTTCTTT
>TRBV13|TRBJ1-1|NA|NA
CASSLEQGPEAFF
TGTGCCAGCAGCTTAGAACAGGGCCCTGAAGCTTTCTTT
>TRBV28|TRBJ1-3|NA|NA
CASRLAGLGAGNTIYF
TGTGCCAGCAGACTAGCAGGGCTAGGAGCTGGAAACACCATATATTTT
>TRBV6-5|TRBJ2-7|TRBD1|NA
CASSPLGQSYEQYF
TGTGCCAGCAGCCCCCTGGGACAGTCTTACGAGCAGTACTTC
>TRBV5-5|TRBJ1-1|TRBD1|NA
CASSLAGGYITEAFF
TGTGCCAGCAGCTTGGCAGGGGGCTATATCACTGAAGCTTTCTTT
>TRBV4-1|TRBJ2-1|TRBD2|NA
CASSQGASGRVFGYEQFF
TGCGCCAGCAGCCAAGGGGCTAGCGGGAGGGTCTTTGGGTATGAGCAGTTCTTC
>TRBV28|TRBJ2-7|NA|NA
CASSFLRNTYEQYF
TGTGCCAGCAGTTTTTTGCGGAATACCTACGAGCAGTACTTC
>TRBV9|TRBJ2-2|NA|NA
CASSVEQTNTGELFF
TGTGCCAGCAGCGTAGAGCAGACGAACACCGGGGAGCTGTTTTTT
>TRBV5-8|TRBJ2-1|NA|NA
CASSFFRGSHNEQFF
TGTGCCAGCAGCTTCTTTCGGGGGTCCCACAATGAGCAGTTCTTC
>TRBV5-4|TRBJ2-2|NA|NA
CASSLSRDNTGELFF
TGTGCCAGCAGCTTGAGCAGGGACAACACCGGGGAGCTGTTTTTT
>TRBV10-3|TRBJ1-3|NA|NA
CATWLGQGRGNTIYF
TGTGCCACCTGGCTAGGGCAGGGTCGTGGAAACACCATATATTTT
>TRBV15|TRBJ1-1|TRBD1|NA
CATSRGTTRQGQIEAFF
TGTGCCACCAGTAGGGGAACCACACGACAGGGGCAAATTGAAGCTTTCTTT
>TRBV21-1|TRBJ2-3|NA|NA
CASRYKGAGKADTQYF
TGTGCCAGCAGGTATAAGGGGGCAGGGAAGGCAGATACGCAGTATTTT
>TRBV27|TRBJ2-2|NA|NA
CASSPFHGELFF
TGTGCCAGCAGCCCCTTCCACGGGGAGCTGTTTTTT
>TRBV19|TRBJ1-1|NA|NA
CASSYRIMNTEAFF
TGTGCCAGTAGCTACAGAATCATGAACACTGAAGCTTTCTTT
>TRBV28|TRBJ2-7|NA|NA
CASSLLGLSSYEQYF
TGTGCCAGCAGTCTACTGGGACTGAGCTCCTACGAGCAGTACTTC
>TRBV9|TRBJ1-1|NA|once
CASSVGPTAFTEAFF
TGTGCCAGCAGCGTCGGACCGACGGCCTTCACTGAAGCTTTCTTT
>TRBV7-9|TRBJ2-2|TRBD1|NA
CASSSRDRVLTGELFF
TGTGCCAGCAGCTCCCGGGACAGGGTGTTGACCGGGGAGCTGTTTTTT